This TCR beta chain derives from a study of T cells after posttransplantation cyclophosphamide listed by TCRdb under 2016. Regarding the study in general: Using TRB sequencing, the study followed how the T cell repertoire rebuilt after myeloablative bone marrow transplantation with posttransplantation cyclophosphamide given as GVHD prophylaxis. Public TRB sequences were queried against a database of over 3,000 sequences associated with responses to pathogens, tumor antigens, self-antigens and alloantigens. Samples from around 35 PTCy-treated patients and 15 to 20 related bone marrow donors of those patients were subjected to antigen receptor sequencing. TRB sequencing was also done on up to roughly 3 additional blood samples from 2 to 5.2 years after transplant in 3 patients, and on pretransplant blood from a handful of patients. Blood from all 35 or so PTCy patients with 1-year posttransplant specimens was subjected to TRB sequencing. Because TRA and TRB clonality were tightly correlated in fewer than 10 samples, subsequent TCR analyses were focused on TRB only.

In this sample, this clone turned up many times. The antigen it binds to is not known. No qualities accompany the bases; no much larger clone lies one base away. Genomic DNA was the input for TRB sequencing, which was run either with the immunoSEQ assay at survey resolution or with the hsTCRB kit. On the authors' methods: The immunoSEQ software handled the initial read processing, while the LymphoSeq R package was used for the repertoire analyses. Clonality was computed as 1 minus normalized Shannon entropy; Gini coefficient was also calculated for each TRB dataset. To infer phenotypes in unsorted samples, TRB sequences from sorted subsets of the recipient or donor were mapped onto the unsorted samples of the same recipient. As stored in TCRdb, this immuneACCESS dataset retains in-frame rearrangements with V and J assigned. A fraction of the clones does not appear; measured against another copy, unresolved V genes explain less than half of the discrepancy, and the remainder lacks a known reason. D and trimming come from the DNA, and the V and J calls and clone size come from that table. The table gives approximately 24,000 clones for this sample, with none occurring only once. The ten largest clones capture about 1.5% of the sample.

Related bone marrow donors provided peripheral blood samples on the day of marrow donation. Peripheral blood and bone marrow mononuclear cells were isolated by Ficoll-Hypaque density centrifugation and were cryopreserved. CDR1 and CDR2 are read off the germline V gene as SGHDT and YYEEEE. For this chain, trimming is 4 bases at the V end and 6 bases at the J end, and the number of junction bases without a gene match is 14. The CDR3 holds 16 amino acids from the cysteine to the phenylalanine. Only the CDR3 DNA stays, 48 bases, in frame from base 1. Study-wide findings and limitations: At 1-2 months, donor-recipient similarity was low but rose over the first year, and the later blood repertoires were often dominated by donor CD8+ memory clones. Across roughly 45 patients, recipient CMV seropositivity and CMV reactivation were highly associated with TRB clonality; PTCy diversity was similar to CNI/methotrexate controls. The TRB repertoires of T cells infiltrating skin or GI tract showed only limited overlap with the TRB repertoires of T cells in blood.

This receptor was taken from a middle-aged man in good health, CMV-negative, and a related stem cell transplant donor. The sequenced sample consisted of PBMCs. The rearrangement combines TRBV5-6 with TRBJ1-1; 8 of the junction bases match TRBD1. The CDR3 is CASSPSDRVWQPEAFF. The bases are TGTGCCAGCAGCCCATCGGACAGGGTTTGGCAACCTGAAGCTTTCTTT.